The 14 T cell receptor beta chains below were found in one sample sequenced in a study of blood T cell repertoires in COVID-19 (dated by TCRdb to about 2020). Library prep was done by the immunoSEQ multiplex PCR assay. TCRdb took over this immuneACCESS table, retaining in-frame rearrangements with V and J assigned. Such tables are incomplete; in checked studies, under half of the missing clones stem from an unresolved V gene, and the remainder is unexplained. The sample has roughly 400,000 clones on record, about 90% of them singletons. The ten largest clonotypes hold 0.55% to 0.75% of the sample. Sequenced material: PBMCs or T cells enriched from blood (not recorded which). These receptors originate from a young man who had recovered from COVID-19.

The chain links TRBV12-5 to TRBJ2-1; TRBD2 matches 10 bases. V shed 5 bases and J 7 bases; nucleotides not matched to a gene: 8. Germline CDR1 is LGHNT and CDR2 is FRNRAP. This CDR3 comprises 15 residues. Written as DNA, the CDR3 is TGTGCTAGTGGTCCGGCTGCTAGCGGGAGAAATGAGCAGTTCTTC. This translates into CASGPAASGRNEQFF.

This rearrangement joins TRBV2 to TRBJ2-1; possibly TRBD1 for D (8 bases). The CDR3 length is 17 residues. The V end was cut by 5 bases, the J end by 1 base, with 18 bases between. Germline assignment: CDR1 SNHLY and CDR2 FYNNEI. The CDR3 reads CASSRTGRGGSYNEQFF. In DNA form, the CDR3 reads TGTGCCAGCAGTCGGACAGGGAGGGGAGGTTCCTACAATGAGCAGTTCTTC.

V gene TRBV2 combines with J gene TRBJ1-5; D is unresolved. CDR1 SNHLY and CDR2 FYNNEI come from the germline V gene. V shed 3 bases and J shed 4 bases, with 13 bases lying between them. CDR3 length: 15 amino acids. The CDR3 loop reads CASSEYARGNQPQHF. Here the CDR3 DNA reads TGTGCCAGCAGTGAGTACGCGCGGGGAAATCAGCCCCAGCATTTT.

The chain combines TRBV7-9 with TRBJ2-1; 8 positions agree with TRBD2. CDR1 is SEHNR, CDR2 FQNEAQ, per germline (reference sequence). CDR3 size: 15 residues. Trimming took 6 bases from V and 0 from J; bases not matched to a gene: 4. This CDR3 reads CASRAGEDSYNEQFF. In nucleotides, the CDR3 is TGTGCCAGCAGAGCGGGGGAGGACTCCTACAATGAGCAGTTCTTC. Drawing the rest from reference TRBV7-9 and TRBJ2-1, the complete variable domain is DTGVSQNPRHKITKRGQNVTFRCDPISEHNRLYWYRQTLGQGPEFLTYFQNEAQLEKSRLLSDRFSAERPKGSFSTLEIQRTEQGDSAMYLCASRAGEDSYNEQFFGPGTRLTVL.

V usage is TRBV11-2 and J usage is TRBJ2-1; 12 bases line up with TRBD1. Germline CDR1 is SGHAT and CDR2 is FQNNGV. The CDR3 sequence is 15 residues long. V trimming: 5 bases; J trimming: 8 bases; junction bases outside the gene matches: 7. The CDR3 loop is CASSRGTGGVYEQFF. DNA for the CDR3: TGTGCCAGCAGCCGGGGGACAGGGGGCGTCTATGAGCAGTTCTTC.

The J gene is TRBJ1-1, the V gene TRBV19, with 7 bases identical to TRBD1. After removal of 7 bases from V and 0 bases from J, the junction contained 8 bases not matched to a gene. This CDR3 spans 15 amino acids. CDR1 is LNHDA and CDR2 is SQIVND in the germline V gene (reference sequence). Here the CDR3 reads CASTRDRIMNTEAFF. As DNA, the CDR3 is TGTGCCAGTACCAGGGACAGAATTATGAACACTGAAGCTTTCTTT. The full variable domain, its missing parts supplied by reference TRBV19 and TRBJ1-1, is DGGITQSPKYLFRKEGQNVTLSCEQNLNHDAMYWYRQDPGQGLRLIYYSQIVNDFQKGDIAEGYSVSREKKESFPLTVTSAQKNPTAFYLCASTRDRIMNTEAFFGQGTRLTVV.

The sample holds one count of this clone. V is TRBV12-5 and J is TRBJ1-5; the D is unclear. CDR3 length: 15 amino acids. V was cut by 7 bases and J by 3 bases, with 16 bases left in between. CDR1 is LGHNT, CDR2 FRNRAP, per germline. CDR3 residues: CASDPQRVPNQPQHF. The CDR3 DNA sequence: TGTGCTAGTGATCCCCAGAGGGTTCCCAATCAGCCCCAGCATTTT. The full variable domain, its missing parts supplied by reference TRBV12-5 and TRBJ1-5, is DARVTQTPRHKVTEMGQEVTMRCQPILGHNTVFWYRQTMMQGLELLAYFRNRAPLDDSGMPKDRFSAEMPDATLATLKIQPSEPRDSAVYFCASDPQRVPNQPQHFGDGTRLSIL.

The rearrangement uses TRBV5-5 and TRBJ1-1; D not certain. The CDR3 contains 13 residues. Trimming took off 1 base at V and 3 bases at J, with 7 bases between the two ends. The germline V gene encodes CDR1 SGHKS and CDR2 YYEKEE (reference sequence). As DNA, the CDR3 is TGTGCCAGCAGCTTGTCCTCCGACACTGAAGCTTTCTTT. Translated: CASSLSSDTEAFF.

The chain has TRBV29-1 and TRBJ1-6; no definite D call. Germline assignment: CDR1 SQVTM and CDR2 ANQGSEA. Trimming took off 5 bases at V and 7 bases at J, with 9 bases between the two ends. This CDR3 is 12 amino acids long. CDR3 sequence: CSVRDHNSPLHF. The CDR3 DNA reads as TGCAGCGTTCGGGATCACAATTCACCCCTCCACTTT.

The rearrangement joins TRBV28 to TRBJ1-5; 9 bases map to TRBD1. V lost 2 bases, J lost 2 bases, and 4 bases stayed unmatched. The length of the CDR3 is 16 residues. CDR1 MDHEN and CDR2 SYDVKM come from the germline V gene. For the CDR3, the DNA is TGTGCCAGCAGTTTAACGACAGGGGGTCGCAATCAGCCCCAGCATTTT. It specifies CASSLTTGGRNQPQHF.

As regards this clone: This specimen includes other DNA sequences encoding the same CDR3. The J gene is TRBJ1-2, the V gene TRBV27; no firm D call. The germline V and J ends were trimmed by 2 bases and 2 bases, with 6 bases remaining between them. This CDR3 contains 13 residues. Per germline, CDR1 MNHEY and CDR2 SMNVEV (reference sequence). In DNA, the CDR3 is TGTGCCAGCAGTTTAAACAGCAACTATGGCTACACCTTC. Amino acids: CASSLNSNYGYTF.

The chain carries TRBV27 and TRBJ2-1; 7 bases match TRBD1. In germline, CDR1 is MNHEY, CDR2 SMNVEV (reference sequence). Losses at the gene ends were 6 bases for V and 9 bases for J; bases not matched to a gene: 8. This CDR3 is built from 13 residues. The CDR3 sequence: CASSQRGRGEQFF. The CDR3 nucleotides read TGTGCCAGCAGCCAAAGGGGGCGAGGTGAGCAGTTCTTC.

This chain links TRBV5-5 with TRBJ1-2; possible D gene TRBD1, 5 bases. Germline V CDR1 and CDR2: SGHKS, YYEKEE (reference sequence). V shed 4 bases and J shed 3 bases, with 16 bases lying between them. CDR3 length: 15 amino acids. The CDR3 region is CASSVTGLEHYGYTF. For the CDR3, the DNA is TGTGCCAGCAGCGTTACAGGCCTGGAGCACTATGGCTACACCTTC.

This chain links TRBV3-1 (or the pseudogene TRBV3-2) with TRBJ1-2, with 8 bases aligning to TRBD1. Germline V gene lookup returns CDR1 LGHDT and CDR2 YNNKEL (reference sequence). The V gene end was trimmed by 3 bases and the J gene end by 8 bases; junction bases not matched to a gene: 8. The CDR3 is 14 residues long. The CDR3 sequence: CASSQAGGRGGYTF. The CDR3 DNA reads as TGTGCCAGCAGCCAGGCAGGGGGCAGAGGGGGCTACACCTTC.